This T cell receptor (beta chain) was retrieved from a study of monozygotic twins with inflammatory bowel disease. The unique tags termed UMIs, each holding a 6-nucleotide sample barcode, were added by means of template switching. TCRalpha and TCRbeta cDNA went through two nested PCRs of approximately 16 and 10 cycles. TCRdb derives one entry per CDR3 protein from the 5' RACE reads, leaving out DNA. The sample holds about 150,000 distinct CDR3 sequences. Germline V CDR1 and CDR2: LGHNA, YSLEER. This CDR3 has 17 amino acids. Worth noting for this clonotype: Its antigen is not identified.

Whole-study results and caveats: Especially where disease activity was present, IBD patients had fewer clonotypes in common with others than healthy twins did. IBD patients displayed reduced TCRbeta diversity (inverse Simpson) when set against healthy co-twins.

This clonotype was sampled from a human donor with ulcerative colitis or Crohn's disease, or a healthy co-twin of an affected twin (not recorded which). The sequenced sample was blood. J is TRBJ2-1 and V is TRBV4-3. The CDR3 is CASSHPMGRSSYNEQFF.